This T cell receptor beta chain stems from a study of regulatory and conventional T cells in RAG deficiency. Study outcomes and limitations: These Omenn syndrome Treg sorts may hold peripherally activated cells instead. Patient subsets had shorter CDR3s; Omenn Treg-Tconv overlap exceeded 80%. RAG-deficient patients showed markedly lower Shannon entropy and higher Simpson indices than control T-cell subsets.

With regard to this clone: Antigen specificity is unknown.

Genomic DNA came from blood conventional CD4+ T cells gated CD25-low CD127-high. TCRdb keeps only in-frame clones here, not all; method: immunoSEQ multiplex PCR. The repertoire consists of roughly 35,000 clones, with more than 75% occurring once and the leading ten covering roughly 3.5%. Germline V lookup: CDR1 SGHTA, CDR2 FQGNSA. The CDR3 extends over 17 amino acids. V lost 3 bases and J lost 0, with 15 bases in between. Another study also made use of these data, one on regulatory T cells. This second study notes: Amplification used 52 TRBV primers and 13 TRBJ primers. Patient repertoires had restricted TRB V-J pairs and skewed V and J usage, most in Tregs.

Sequencing was performed on CD4+ effector T cells sorted from blood. This clonotype was obtained from a human donor in good health. The chain couples TRBV7-2 to TRBJ1-3, with D possibly TRBD1 on 5 matching bases. The CDR3 sequence: CASSFVQGANSGNTIYF. CDR3 DNA: TGTGCCAGCAGCTTTGTTCAGGGCGCCAACTCTGGAAACACCATATATTTT.